This entry lists 2 T cell receptor beta chains sequenced from one sample in a study of blood T cell repertoires in COVID-19. Data came from immunoSEQ multiplex PCR; TCRdb stores just in-frame clones and leaves some out. The sample lists about 290,000 clones; 85% were seen once. Sequencing used peripheral blood. The receptors stem from a woman between 45 and 60 years old with active or convalescent COVID-19.

The genes are TRBV9 and TRBJ2-2, with D possibly being TRBD2 (6 bases). V lost 0 bases and J 3 bases, leaving 12 bases between the germline ends. CDR3 length: 16 amino acids. The V gene's germline CDR1 is SGDLS and CDR2 YYNGEE. The CDR3 DNA reads TGTGCCAGCAGCGTAGATGACGGGAGTGACACCGGGGAGCTGTTTTTT. Encoded protein: CASSVDDGSDTGELFF.

This rearrangement joins TRBV28 to TRBJ2-3; D is undetermined. Trimming took 5 bases from V and 1 from J, leaving 7 bases between them. This CDR3 spans 13 amino acids. Germline CDR1 MDHEN, CDR2 SYDVKM. Here the CDR3 DNA reads TGTGCCAGCAGTACCGCGGGCACAGATACGCAGTATTTT. As protein: CASSTAGTDTQYF.